This is a list of T cell receptor beta chains from one sample in a study of blood T cells in healthy people across ages. TCRdb ran MiXCR on the 5' RACE reads and lists one entry per CDR3 protein. The sample yields some 690,000 distinct CDR3 sequences, 20% to 25% seen once. Sequencing used blood. The receptor set was obtained from a man between 70 and 80 years old in good health. The CDR3 runs from the conserved cysteine through the conserved F or W. D genes are given only for firm matches. Some rows mark clone size as missing; the rest say once, few, many or name a class of expanded clone.

D gene: TRBD2; J gene: TRBJ2-5; V gene: TRBV4-2; clone size: -; CDR3 protein: CASSQASGNRETQYF; CDR3 DNA: TGTGCCAGCAGCCAAGCCAGCGGGAATAGAGAGACCCAGTACTTC
D gene: -; J gene: TRBJ1-1; V gene: TRBV14; clone size: -; CDR3 protein: CASSQGRYTEASF; CDR3 DNA: TGTGCCAGCAGCCAAGGGAGATACACTGAAGCTTCCTTT
D gene: -; J gene: TRBJ1-2; V gene: TRBV11-2; clone size: -; CDR3 protein: CASSSTVGLARGYTF; CDR3 DNA: TGTGCCAGCAGCTCGACCGTGGGACTGGCGCGGGGCTACACCTTC
D gene: -; J gene: TRBJ1-3; V gene: TRBV18; clone size: -; CDR3 protein: CASSARTDTGNTIYF; CDR3 DNA: TGTGCCAGCTCAGCTCGGACAGATACTGGAAACACCATATATTTT
D gene: -; J gene: TRBJ1-2; V gene: TRBV28; clone size: few; CDR3 protein: CASTKGTDIYGYTF; CDR3 DNA: TGTGCCAGCACCAAGGGGACGGATATCTATGGCTACACCTTC
D gene: TRBD1; J gene: TRBJ2-2; V gene: TRBV29-1; clone size: -; CDR3 protein: CSVRGRPNTGELFF; CDR3 DNA: TGCAGCGTCAGGGGGCGACCGAACACCGGGGAGCTGTTTTTT
D gene: -; J gene: TRBJ2-1; V gene: TRBV7-9; clone size: few; CDR3 protein: CASSLYQGPYNEQFF; CDR3 DNA: TGTGCCAGCAGCTTATACCAGGGGCCCTACAATGAGCAGTTCTTC
D gene: -; J gene: TRBJ1-2; V gene: TRBV2; clone size: -; CDR3 protein: CARTESNYGYTF; CDR3 DNA: TGTGCAAGAACAGAATCTAACTATGGCTACACCTTC
D gene: -; J gene: TRBJ2-5; V gene: TRBV20-1; clone size: -; CDR3 protein: CSRAGYQETQYF; CDR3 DNA: TGCAGCCGGGCGGGGTACCAAGAGACCCAGTACTTC
D gene: TRBD2; J gene: TRBJ2-1; V gene: TRBV4-1; clone size: -; CDR3 protein: CASSHQPAGPYNEQFF; CDR3 DNA: TGCGCCAGCAGCCACCAACCAGCGGGACCCTACAATGAGCAGTTCTTC